This TCR beta chain stems from a study of cytotoxic CD8 clonotypes in ibrutinib-treated CLL. The CDR3 consists of 16 residues. Germline V CDR1 and CDR2: ENHRY, SYGVKD. Trimming shortened V by 4 bases and J by 0 bases, and 15 bases separated the two germline ends. A word on this clone: Antigen: not known.

Method: immunoSEQ multiplex PCR; TCRdb's copy keeps in-frame clones and lacks some. Among about 130,000 clones listed, roughly 85% were seen once. Study findings and constraints: Clonality was elevated at ibrutinib response and had returned toward baseline at progression.

The chain joins TRBV10-3 to TRBJ1-1; D unclear. This clonotype was sampled from a human donor with chronic lymphocytic leukemia. This specimen consisted of PBMCs, obtained after 24 months of ibrutinib treatment. The CDR3 DNA sequence: TGTGCCATCAGTGGGGCAAGTTATGGAGTGAACACTGAAGCTTTCTTT. This encodes CAISGASYGVNTEAFF.